The 24 T cell receptor beta chains in this list originate from one sample, sequenced in a study of T cells in Graves' hyperthyroidism and ophthalmopathy. The TCR beta CDR3 regions underwent amplification using RNA transcripts as the source. In the first-round RT-PCR of the TCR CDR3, the HTBI primer set was used. From the multiplex PCR reads, TCRdb called clonotypes with MiXCR, one entry per CDR3 protein. The sample lists over 700,000 distinct CDR3 sequences; 38% were seen once. Sequencing input: blood. The receptors here all came from a man between 18 and 35 years old with Graves' hyperthyroidism.

The J gene is TRBJ1-4, the V gene TRBV9, with D perhaps TRBD1 (6 bases). The CDR3 totals 15 residues. CDR1 is SGDLS and CDR2 is YYNGEE in the germline V gene. V lost 4 bases, J lost 7 bases, and 17 bases lay in between. CDR3 loop: CASSLGGGRAEKLFF. The CDR3 region has the DNA TGTGCCAGCAGCCTGGGCGGGGGGCGAGCTGAAAAACTGTTTTTT. The full variable domain, with the rest looked up from reference TRBV9 and TRBJ1-4, is DSGVTQTPKHLITATGQRVTLRCSPRSGDLSVYWYQQSLDQGLQFLIQYYNGEERAKGNILERFSAQQFPDLHSELNLSSLELGDSALYFCASSLGGGRAEKLFFGSGTQLSVL.

Many counts were recorded for this clonotype. The rearrangement links TRBV2 to TRBJ1-5, with 7 bases that match TRBD1. Unmatched junction bases numbered 7, after V lost 6 bases and J lost 2 bases. CDR3 size: 15 residues. In germline, CDR1 is SNHLY, CDR2 FYNNEI. CDR3 in DNA: TGTGCCAGCAGCAGCAGGGGGGACGGCAATCAGCCCCAGCATTTT. It yields the protein CASSSRGDGNQPQHF.

V usage is TRBV11-2 and J usage is TRBJ1-1, with D possibly matching TRBD1 (5 bases). The CDR3 spans 14 residues. Trimming shortened V by 5 bases and J by 5 bases, and 15 bases separated the two germline ends. Germline values: CDR1 SGHAT, CDR2 FQNNGV. CDR3 nucleotide sequence: TGTGCCAGCAGCATATGGGACGGGGAGACTGAAGCTTTCTTT. This translates into CASSIWDGETEAFF. The variable domain in full, with the rest retrieved from reference TRBV11-2 and TRBJ1-1, is EAGVAQSPRYKIIEKRQSVAFWCNPISGHATLYWYQQILGQGPKLLIQFQNNGVVDDSQLPKDRFSAERLKGVDSTLKIQPAKLEDSAVYLCASSIWDGETEAFFGQGTRLTVV.

With regard to this clonotype: A junction end diverges from the germline sequence, so it may reflect a read error. The chain links TRBV5-1 to TRBJ2-2; the D call may be TRBD1 or TRBD2 (5 bases each). Germline-derived CDR1 and CDR2 are SGHRS and YFSETQ. The CDR3 has 14 amino acids. The CDR3 nucleotides read TGCGCCAGCAAACGGGGCGCGAACGCCGGGGAGCTGTTTTTT. Amino acid sequence: CASKRGANAGELFF.

This sequence joins TRBV5-1 and TRBJ2-7; 12 nucleotides match TRBD2. The CDR3 length is 16 residues. CDR1 is SGHRS, CDR2 YFSETQ, per germline. Losses at the gene ends were 0 bases for V and 6 bases for J; bases not matched to a gene: 7. The CDR3 DNA reads as TGCGCCAGCAGCTTGGCGCTAGCGGGAGGGGAAATCGAGCAGTACTTC. Translated, it gives CASSLALAGGEIEQYF.

V usage is TRBV5-8 and J usage is TRBJ1-4; tentative D call: TRBD1 (5 bases). V was pared by 0 bases and J by 6 bases, with 15 bases between. Germline V CDR1 and CDR2: SGHTS, YDEGEE. The CDR3 extends over 16 amino acids. The CDR3 here is CASSLEVRAGYEKLFF. CDR3 nucleotide sequence: TGTGCCAGCAGCTTGGAGGTCAGGGCGGGGTATGAAAAACTGTTTTTT.

This clonotype was seen more than once but under ten times. The rearrangement joins TRBV27 to TRBJ1-2; D not resolved. Germline CDR1 MNHEY, CDR2 SMNVEV (reference sequence). The V end lost 2 bases, the J end lost 8 bases, and 12 bases lay between the germline ends. The length of the CDR3 is 13 residues. CDR3 nucleotides: TGTGCCAGCAGTTTAGCACCTTCCGGGGGCTACACCTTC. Its translation is CASSLAPSGGYTF.

The chain joins TRBV6-6 to TRBJ1-2, with a tentative D call TRBD1 (5 bases). Germline CDR1 and CDR2: MNHNY and SVGAGI (reference sequence). With 11 bases removed from V and 4 bases from J, the gap between germline ends came to 17 bases. The CDR3 is 13 amino acids. The chain's CDR3 is CAGGGWGSYGYTF. CDR3 DNA sequence: TGTGCCGGGGGGGGATGGGGGAGCTATGGCTACACCTTC.

The chain is built from TRBV5-1 and TRBJ1-1; D is possibly TRBD1 (6 bases). The CDR3 covers 18 residues. V was trimmed by 1 base and J by 2 bases, leaving 21 bases between them. CDR1 is SGHRS, CDR2 YFSETQ, per germline. CDR3 region: CASSLRQAGAPSNTEAFF. As DNA, the CDR3 is TGCGCCAGCAGCTTGAGACAGGCAGGGGCCCCCAGCAACACTGAAGCTTTCTTT.

The rearrangement links TRBV20-1 to TRBJ1-4; 7 bases are shared with TRBD1. The length of the CDR3 is 15 residues. V dropped 1 base and J dropped 7; count of bases not matched to a gene: 9. CDR1 and CDR2 (germline): DFQATT, SNEGSKA (reference sequence). DNA for the CDR3: TGCAGTGCTAGAGGAGGTAGGGGGCTCAGTGAAAAACTGTTTTTT. Protein: CSARGGRGLSEKLFF.

CDR3 nucleotide sequence: TGTGCCAGCAGCCCTACGGGGGGGATGAGCTCCTACGAGCAGTACTTC. Amino acid sequence: CASSPTGGMSSYEQYF. The genes are TRBV7-2 and TRBJ2-7; 8 bases are shared with TRBD2. V gave up 5 bases and J gave up 0 bases; unmatched junction bases: 9. The CDR3 runs 16 residues. Per germline, CDR1 SGHTA and CDR2 FQGNSA.

This clonotype was detected once. A much larger clonotype is one base distant, so this may be a read error. The chain joins TRBV2 to TRBJ1-1; D perhaps matches TRBD1 (5 bases). Per germline, CDR1 SNHLY and CDR2 FYNNEI. V lost 8 bases, J lost 1 base, and 11 bases lay in between. The CDR3 has 13 amino acids. For the CDR3, the DNA is TGTGCCAGCGGGGGACTAGCGAACACTGAAGCTTTCTTT. This sequence encodes CASGGLANTEAFF.

Points on this clonotype: A single base separates this from a much larger clone, so it may be a read error. This rearrangement joins TRBV29-1 to TRBJ1-1; D gene unclear. V lost 5 bases, J lost 3 bases, and 7 bases lay in between. This CDR3 has 11 amino acids. Per the germline V gene, CDR1 is SQVTM and CDR2 is ANQGSEA. The CDR3 DNA is TGCAGCGTTTACAGAGACACTGAAGCTTTCTTT. Protein product: CSVYRDTEAFF.

Comments on this clonotype: One junction end disagrees with the germline gene, perhaps due to a read error. The V gene is TRBV10-3, the J gene TRBJ2-7, with D perhaps TRBD1 or TRBD2 (5 bases each). The CDR3 consists of 12 residues. Germline V gene data show CDR1 as ENHRY and CDR2 as SYGVKD. The CDR3 region is CASSSPWGEQYF. Written as DNA, the CDR3 is TGTGCCAGCAGTTCGCCGTGGGGGGAGCAGTACTTC.

This chain joins TRBV29-1 and TRBJ1-1; perhaps TRBD1 as D (5 bases). The germline CDR1 and CDR2 sequences are SQVTM and ANQGSEA. CDR3 length: 12 amino acids. V lost 8 bases to trimming and J lost 4 bases, with 14 bases between them. The CDR3 protein is CSFGARGTEAFF. CDR3 bases: TGCAGCTTTGGGGCGCGGGGCACTGAAGCTTTCTTT.

In its sample, this clonotype was seen many times. The rearrangement joins TRBV29-1 to TRBJ2-7; tentative D call: TRBD2 (5 bases). CDR3 size: 14 residues. The germline V gene encodes CDR1 SQVTM and CDR2 ANQGSEA. The V end was cut by 4 bases, the J end by 0 bases, with 13 bases between. In DNA form, the CDR3 reads TGCAGCGTTGCGGGGTCAGACCTCTCCTACGAGCAGTACTTC. This codes for CSVAGSDLSYEQYF.

This clonotype was observed a few times. V and J are TRBV4-2 and TRBJ1-2; D is undetermined. Germline assignment: CDR1 LGHNA and CDR2 YNFKEQ. The V end lost 1 base, the J end lost 0 bases, and 6 bases lay between the germline ends. The CDR3 contains 14 residues. CDR3 loop: CASSQGVSNYGYTF. The CDR3 nucleotides are TGTGCCAGCAGCCAAGGTGTCTCTAACTATGGCTACACCTTC.

The chain links TRBV6-1 to TRBJ2-5; 9 nucleotides align to TRBD2. Germline CDR1 MNHNS, CDR2 SASEGT. CDR3 length: 15 residues. V shed 7 bases, J shed 1 base, and the junction held 7 bases outside the gene matches. DNA of the CDR3: TGTGCCAGCATCCCTAGCGGGGACCTCCAAGAGACCCAGTACTTC. Translated: CASIPSGDLQETQYF.

The rearrangement links TRBV9 to TRBJ1-5; D uncertain. V shed 0 bases and J shed 8 bases, with 0 bases lying between them. Germline CDR1 SGDLS, CDR2 YYNGEE. The CDR3 spans 10 residues. The CDR3 here is CASSVEPQHF. The CDR3 bases are TGTGCCAGCAGCGTAGAGCCCCAGCATTTT.

The V call is TRBV5-1, the J call TRBJ2-5; 8 bases align to TRBD2. The CDR3 is made up of 15 amino acids. The ends lost 0 bases at V and 3 bases at J; junction bases unmatched: 4. The germline V gene encodes CDR1 SGHRS and CDR2 YFSETQ. CDR3 DNA: TGCGCCAGCAGCTTGGAGGGACTAGGCGAAGAGACCCAGTACTTC. Its protein is CASSLEGLGEETQYF. The full variable domain, rest sourced from reference TRBV5-1 and TRBJ2-5, is KAGVTQTPRYLIKTRGQQVTLSCSPISGHRSVSWYQQTPGQGLQFLFEYFSETQRNKGNFPGRFSGRQFSNSRSEMNVSTLELGDSALYLCASSLEGLGEETQYFGPGTRLLVL.

A remark on this clonotype: A read error is likely, as this CDR3 ends without the conserved phenylalanine or tryptophan. This rearrangement joins TRBV2 to TRBJ1-1; TRBD1 might be the D (5 bases). V was clipped by 6 bases and J by 0 bases, with 8 bases between them. The CDR3 runs 13 residues. Looked up from germline, CDR1 is SNHLY and CDR2 is FYNNEI. CDR3 region: CASRGQMNTEAFS. CDR3 nucleotides: TGTGCCAGCAGGGGGCAGATGAACACTGAAGCTTTCTCT.

This clonotype was detected many times. V is TRBV5-5 and J is TRBJ1-2, with D maybe TRBD1 (6 bases). The CDR3 extends over 15 amino acids. Trimming left V 2 bases short and J 3 bases short, with 14 bases between. Germline V CDR1 and CDR2: SGHKS, YYEKEE (reference sequence). This CDR3 reads CASSFWAGEDYGYTF. In DNA, the CDR3 is TGTGCCAGCAGCTTTTGGGCAGGGGAAGACTATGGCTACACCTTC.

Concerning this clonotype: A junction boundary mismatches the germline segment, possibly from a read error. This chain joins TRBV5-1 and TRBJ2-2, with 9 bases aligning to TRBD2. The CDR3 covers 15 residues. Germline CDR1 and CDR2: SGHRS and YFSETQ. CDR3 loop: CASGLASGGSGELFF. CDR3 nucleotide sequence: TGCGCCAGCGGCTTGGCCAGCGGGGGGTCCGGGGAGCTGTTTTTT.

The chain has TRBV7-9 and TRBJ2-2, with 9 bases matching TRBD1. CDR1 SEHNR and CDR2 FQNEAQ come from the germline V gene (reference sequence). The CDR3 covers 16 residues. With V trimmed by 1 base and J by 7 bases, 7 bases remained unmatched. This CDR3 reads CASSLVVTGGSGELFF. The CDR3 DNA sequence: TGTGCCAGCAGCTTAGTAGTGACAGGGGGAAGCGGGGAGCTGTTTTTT.